The T cell receptor (beta chain) under discussion was sequenced for a study of shared clonotypes between healthy human individuals (dated by TCRdb to the early 2020s). About the investigation overall: A couple of women and a few men aged 18 to 49 years were included in the cohort. The study deeply sequenced blood TCR repertoires of about 5 healthy adults to estimate repertoire size and the extent of clonotype sharing between individuals. Different laboratories and diverse techniques were used to prepare libraries and sequence TCR repertoires, to increase sequencing depth and limit assay-specific biases. Leukapheresis yielded between about 0.9 and 9 billion PBMCs per donor. For each donor, three plates each were used for CD4 naive and CD4 memory, two plates were used for CD8 naive, and one plate was used for CD8 memory. What the research found in general, with its limitations: Sharing across several donors was observed for around 5% of naive CD4, less than 4% of naive CD8, roughly 2.3% of memory CD4, and around 0.4% of memory CD8 clonotypes. Larger estimated clonotype richness was generally found for naive subsets than for memory subsets. Based on pairwise subsampling, the degree of clonotype sharing among donors was expected to be affected by sequencing depth. Compared with non-shared clonotypes, the clonotypes found in all four sorted-subset donors had higher generation probabilities. Incomplete sequencing was indicated by rarefaction of sorted-subset datasets, despite the large sequencing depth. Because the study included a small number of donors, the genetic and exposure-history diversity represented was limited. Only blood was sampled, and tissue TCR repertoires likely differ from those in blood.

TCR CDR3 regions were amplified from genomic DNA by multiplex PCR using the deep immunoSEQ assay. Extracted genomic DNA from each cell subset was distributed evenly across all wells of several immunoSEQ 96-well plates, and each plate was treated as a replicate. For sorted subsets, approximately 210 ng genomic DNA, equal to tens of thousands of T cell genomes, was loaded into each replicate PCR. The purified libraries were quantified using a Qubit 3.0 fluorometer, sized with a Bioanalyzer 2100, and then quantified again using the KAPA Library Quantification kit. Every immunoSEQ 96-well plate was sequenced on a dedicated single-read 150-cycle Illumina NextSeq 550 flow cell. From the authors' description of their analysis: Because the immunoSEQ output included only junctional sequences and no quality scores, the filtering could not be the same as the filtering used for full-length reads. Sequences were annotated with PyIR, a Python wrapper for IgBLAST v1.9, and V/J genes and CDR3 were assigned using IMGT germline references. Reads with weak V/J assignments (E-value above 1e-6), missing CDR3, stop codons, out-of-frame junctions, or ambiguous translated residues were removed. V3J clonotypes were defined by identical inferred V gene, J gene, and CDR3 amino acid sequence. Percentage overlap between repertoires was calculated by dividing the number of shared unique clonotypes by the size of the smaller repertoire. Repertoire richness was assessed with RTK rarefaction, the Chao1 estimator, and Recon v2.1 estimates of unobserved clonotypes. OLGA was used to compute generation probabilities for all TCRbeta clonotypes that the gDNA method yielded from a handful of donors. TCRdb carries this immuneACCESS record with in-frame sequences only. Its versions omit some clonotypes, under half of them owing to an unresolved V gene in the studies checked, with the rest unexplained. That table is the source of V, J and clone size, and D and trimming were worked out from the DNA. Recorded for this sample are 1.5 million to 2.5 million clones; roughly 94% of them occurred a single time. In total, the top ten clones hold more than 0.9% of the sample.

CD8 naive samples consisted of CD45RO-negative cells that were positively selected for CCR7, yielding a CD45RA+CCR7+ population without TemRA cells. The donors were healthy, HIV-negative adults who had no recently reported acute infections or vaccinations. Every donor was a Caucasian adult living in Nashville, Tennessee, USA. Blood was collected by leukapheresis, and PBMCs were isolated by Ficoll-Histopaque density gradient centrifugation and then cryopreserved in liquid nitrogen vapor phase. Analytical flow cytometry was used to check the purity and quantity of each magnetically sorted T cell population. Genomic DNA was isolated from every sorted fraction and measured by UV absorbance on a Nanodrop 2000c. On this clone: Its target antigen remains unknown. It has no much larger one-base neighbor in the sample; base qualities were not kept. This same CDR3 is encoded by further DNA sequences in the sample.

The germline V gene sets CDR1 to MNHEY and CDR2 to SVGAGI. V is reduced by 0 bases and J by 6 bases, leaving a spacing of 11 bases between them. The CDR3, from cysteine to phenylalanine, totals 14 residues. The entry retains the CDR3 DNA only, 42 bases that are in frame from base 1. The chain is assembled from TRBV6-5 and TRBJ1-2; the D segment cannot be called with confidence. This receptor was obtained from a man aged 18 to 30 in good health. The sequencing sample was made of naive CD8+ T cells sorted from blood. The sample's cell subset or site label is to be understood as: CD45RA+CCR7+. The CDR3 has the sequence CASSYSSPGDGYTF. The DNA sequence is as follows: TGTGCCAGCAGTTACTCGAGCCCCGGGGATGGCTACACCTTC.